The 19 T cell receptor beta chains given below trace back to one sample, sequenced in a study of shared clonotypes between healthy human individuals (dated by TCRdb to about 2020). Libraries were made using the immunoSEQ multiplex PCR assay. Not all clones reach the TCRdb copy of this immuneACCESS table, which keeps in-frame sequences only. Checked studies attribute under half of the gap to unresolved V genes and leave the rest unexplained. This sample comprises about 480,000 clones, 60% to 80% of them detected only once. The top ten clones comprise 12% of the sample. The specimen was PBMCs. These receptors were obtained from a woman aged 40-49 years in good health. Some clones in this sample may be carry-over from other donors' samples.

The J gene is TRBJ2-1, the V gene TRBV7-2; no definite D call. Trimming shortened V by 5 bases and J by 3 bases, and 5 bases separated the two germline ends. Germline V gene sequence: CDR1 SGHTA, CDR2 FQGNSA. CDR3 size: 12 residues. CDR3 bases: TGTGCCAGCAGCCCCCACTACAATGAGCAGTTCTTC. Translated, it gives CASSPHYNEQFF.

This clone was recorded a few times. This chain links TRBV7-9 with TRBJ1-3; 11 bases map to TRBD1. Germline V gene lookup returns CDR1 SEHNR and CDR2 FQNEAQ (reference sequence). Losses at the gene ends were 8 bases for V and 7 bases for J; bases not matched to a gene: 7. The CDR3 extends over 14 amino acids. The DNA of the CDR3 is TGTGCCAGCCAACTCGGACAGGGGGCCAACACCATATATTTT. Translation gives CASQLGQGANTIYF. The complete variable domain, with remaining parts taken from reference TRBV7-9 and TRBJ1-3, reads DTGVSQNPRHKITKRGQNVTFRCDPISEHNRLYWYRQTLGQGPEFLTYFQNEAQLEKSRLLSDRFSAERPKGSFSTLEIQRTEQGDSAMYLCASQLGQGANTIYFGEGSWLTVV.

Comments on this clone: Other nucleotide sequences from this sample produce the same CDR3. The chain is built from TRBV5-1 and TRBJ1-1; TRBD1 agrees at 8 bases. This CDR3 has 15 residues. V lost 4 bases, J lost 6 bases, and 11 bases stayed unmatched. Germline-derived CDR1 and CDR2 are SGHRS and YFSETQ. The CDR3 spells CASSPGTGGDPEAFF. The CDR3 DNA reads as TGCGCCAGCAGCCCTGGGACAGGAGGCGACCCTGAAGCTTTCTTT.

The chain combines TRBV5-1 with TRBJ2-1; 10 nucleotides align to TRBD2. The CDR3 has 16 residues. V shed 4 bases, J shed 0 bases, and the junction held 4 bases outside the gene matches. Germline-derived CDR1 and CDR2 are SGHRS and YFSETQ. As DNA, the CDR3 is TGCGCCAGCAGCACCTCTAGCGGGAGCTCCTACAATGAGCAGTTCTTC. Protein product: CASSTSSGSSYNEQFF.

The chain carries TRBV11-2 and TRBJ2-7, with 8 nucleotides matching TRBD1. V lost 4 bases and J lost 5; bases outside the gene matches: 7. Germline CDR1 and CDR2: SGHAT and FQNNGV. This CDR3 spans 14 amino acids. CDR3 nucleotides: TGTGCCAGCAGCTGGACAGGGACCCTTAACGAGCAGTACTTC. Translated, it gives CASSWTGTLNEQYF. The variable domain in full, with the rest retrieved from reference TRBV11-2 and TRBJ2-7, is EAGVAQSPRYKIIEKRQSVAFWCNPISGHATLYWYQQILGQGPKLLIQFQNNGVVDDSQLPKDRFSAERLKGVDSTLKIQPAKLEDSAVYLCASSWTGTLNEQYFGPGTRLTVT.

This clone was detected once. The chain links TRBV6-1 to TRBJ1-2; D gene unclear. The CDR3 spans 13 residues. Germline V gene sequence: CDR1 MNHNS, CDR2 SASEGT. V was clipped by 10 bases and J by 4 bases, with 16 bases between them. DNA for the CDR3: TGTGCCACTAGGCGTACACGGACCTATGGCTACACCTTC. It is translated as CATRRTRTYGYTF.

The J gene is TRBJ2-3, the V gene TRBV19; D gene ambiguous. V lost 4 bases, J lost 1 base, and 9 bases lay in between. CDR3 size: 14 residues. The V gene's germline CDR1 is LNHDA and CDR2 SQIVND (reference sequence). CDR3 in DNA: TGTGCCAGTAGTAGCGGTGCTGGCACAGATACGCAGTATTTT. It encodes CASSSGAGTDTQYF.

V gene TRBV5-1 combines with J gene TRBJ2-3; D perhaps matches TRBD2 (5 bases). The CDR3 consists of 14 residues. Between the trimmed V and J ends, which lost 1 base and 1 base, there was a span of 7 bases. Germline V gene data show CDR1 as SGHRS and CDR2 as YFSETQ. CDR3: CASSLNGGTDTQYF. The CDR3 bases are TGCGCCAGCAGCTTGAACGGGGGCACAGATACGCAGTATTTT.

The chain recombines TRBV10-1 with TRBJ2-2; D not resolved. V was pared by 6 bases and J by 2 bases, with 10 bases between. Germline CDR1 is WNHNN and CDR2 is SYGVQD (reference sequence). The CDR3 covers 14 residues. CDR3 residues: CASREQTNTGELFF. The CDR3 DNA sequence: TGCGCCAGCAGGGAACAGACTAACACCGGGGAGCTGTTTTTT.

The chain couples TRBV2 to TRBJ2-2; 8 bases match TRBD2. The CDR3 length is 14 residues. V lost 8 bases, J lost 1 base, and 3 bases stayed unmatched. The germline gives CDR1 SNHLY, CDR2 FYNNEI. CDR3 DNA: TGTGCCAGCGGGGGACTAGTGAACACCGGGGAGCTGTTTTTT. It encodes CASGGLVNTGELFF.

This clone was seen just once. The rearrangement joins TRBV2 to TRBJ2-5; D perhaps matches TRBD2 (5 bases). The CDR3 has 15 residues. Germline lookup yields CDR1 SNHLY and CDR2 FYNNEI. The V end was cut by 7 bases, the J end by 5 bases, with 20 bases between. CDR3 protein: CASTTLRQEAETQYF. CDR3 nucleotide sequence: TGTGCCAGCACTACCCTACGTCAGGAGGCGGAGACCCAGTACTTC.

This clone was seen only once. V usage is TRBV30 and J usage is TRBJ1-1, with a possible D match to TRBD1 (5 bases). CDR1 GTSNPN and CDR2 SVGIG come from the germline V gene (reference sequence). V dropped 0 bases and J dropped 8 bases, with 13 bases sitting between them. The CDR3 runs 13 residues. The CDR3: CAWSVRGTGEAFF. The CDR3 nucleotides are TGTGCCTGGAGTGTACGGGGCACGGGGGAAGCTTTCTTT. Supplemented by reference TRBV30 and TRBJ1-1, the full variable domain reads SQTIHQWPATLVQPVGSPLSLECTVEGTSNPNLYWYRQAAGRGLQLLFYSVGIGQISSEVPQNLSASRPQDRQFILSSKKLLLSDSGFYLCAWSVRGTGEAFFGQGTRLTVV.

This clone was seen a handful of times. The chain is built from TRBV29-1 and TRBJ2-1, with TRBD1 identical over 10 bases. V lost 7 bases and J lost 0; bases outside the gene matches: 6. Germline-derived CDR1 and CDR2 are SQVTM and ANQGSEA. The CDR3 has 15 amino acids. The DNA of the CDR3 is TGCAGCGCAAACCGACAGGGGGCCTCCTACAATGAGCAGTTCTTC. It encodes CSANRQGASYNEQFF.

This clone was seen a few times. Additional DNA sequences in this sample encode the identical CDR3. The chain carries TRBV7-2 and TRBJ2-7, with 10 bases lining up with TRBD1. With 5 bases clipped from V and 2 bases from J, the junction kept 3 bases outside the gene matches. Germline V gene lookup returns CDR1 SGHTA and CDR2 FQGNSA. The CDR3 spans 14 residues. CDR3 region: CASSRDRGPYEQYF. In DNA, the CDR3 is TGTGCCAGCAGCCGAGACAGGGGGCCCTACGAGCAGTACTTC.

The chain uses TRBV7-3 and TRBJ2-5; D is possibly TRBD1 (6 bases). This CDR3 is 15 amino acids long. V lost 2 bases to trimming and J lost 4 bases, with 14 bases between them. CDR1 SGHTA and CDR2 FQGTGA come from the germline V gene. The DNA of the CDR3 is TGTGCCAGCAGCTTAGGGGACACCCTCGGAGAGACCCAGTACTTC. As protein: CASSLGDTLGETQYF.

The gene calls are TRBV28 and TRBJ2-2, with D possibly being TRBD2 (5 bases). CDR3 length equals 14 residues. Germline assignment: CDR1 MDHEN and CDR2 SYDVKM. Trimming stripped 2 bases from V and 4 bases from J, with 8 bases between. The CDR3 nucleotides are TGTGCCAGCAGTTTAAGTCGGGGCACCGGGGAGCTGTTTTTT. Its translation is CASSLSRGTGELFF.

Within the sample, this clone is medium-sized (0.01 to 0.1%). The chain carries TRBV29-1 and TRBJ1-1; tentatively, D is TRBD1 (5 bases). Germline-derived CDR1 and CDR2 are SQVTM and ANQGSEA. This CDR3 is built from 12 residues. V lost 6 bases, J lost 6 bases, and 14 bases lay in between. The CDR3 DNA reads TGCAGCGTCGGGGACGGCCTGGCTGAAGCTTTCTTT. Protein product: CSVGDGLAEAFF.

The rearrangement uses TRBV28 and TRBJ2-5, with D possibly called TRBD1 or TRBD2 (5 bases each). The germline V and J ends were trimmed by 5 bases and 3 bases, with 13 bases remaining between them. The CDR3 loop spans 14 amino acids. Germline V gene lookup returns CDR1 MDHEN and CDR2 SYDVKM. CDR3: CASSHRGVEETQYF. In DNA form, the CDR3 reads TGTGCCAGCAGTCACCGAGGGGTAGAAGAGACCCAGTACTTC.

V and J are TRBV30 and TRBJ2-6, with 11 bases fitting TRBD1. Germline assignment: CDR1 GTSNPN and CDR2 SVGIG (reference sequence). V dropped 2 bases and J dropped 2; count of bases not matched to a gene: 11. The CDR3 totals 19 residues. CDR3 in DNA: TGTGCCTGGAGTAAATATGGGACAGGGGGTGACGCTGGGGCCAACGTCCTGACTTTC. Encoded protein: CAWSKYGTGGDAGANVLTF.